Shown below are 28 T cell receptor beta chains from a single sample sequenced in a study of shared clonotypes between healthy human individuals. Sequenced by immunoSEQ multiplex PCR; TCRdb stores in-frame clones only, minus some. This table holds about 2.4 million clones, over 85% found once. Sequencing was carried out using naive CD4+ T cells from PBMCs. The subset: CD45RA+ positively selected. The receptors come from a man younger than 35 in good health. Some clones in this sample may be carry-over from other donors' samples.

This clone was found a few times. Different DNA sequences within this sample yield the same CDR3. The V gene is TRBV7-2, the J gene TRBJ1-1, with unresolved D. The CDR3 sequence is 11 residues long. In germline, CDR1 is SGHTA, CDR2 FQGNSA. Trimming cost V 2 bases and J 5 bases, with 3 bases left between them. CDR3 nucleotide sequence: TGTGCCAGCAGCTTATCGACTGAAGCTTTCTTT. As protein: CASSLSTEAFF.

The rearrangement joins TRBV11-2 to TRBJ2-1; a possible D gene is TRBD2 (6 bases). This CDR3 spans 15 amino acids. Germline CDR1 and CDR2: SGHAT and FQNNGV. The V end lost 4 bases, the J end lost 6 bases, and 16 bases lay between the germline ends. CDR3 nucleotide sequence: TGTGCCAGCAGCTCACAACGACTAGTAGTCAATGAGCAGTTCTTC. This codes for CASSSQRLVVNEQFF.

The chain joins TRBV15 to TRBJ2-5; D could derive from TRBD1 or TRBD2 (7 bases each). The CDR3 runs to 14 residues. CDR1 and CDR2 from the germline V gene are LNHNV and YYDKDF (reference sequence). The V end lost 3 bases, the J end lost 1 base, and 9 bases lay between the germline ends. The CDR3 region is CATSSRGGQETQYF. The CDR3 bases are TGTGCCACCAGCAGCAGGGGGGGCCAAGAGACCCAGTACTTC. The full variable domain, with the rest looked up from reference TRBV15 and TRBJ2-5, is DAMVIQNPRYQVTQFGKPVTLSCSQTLNHNVMYWYQQKSSQAPKLLFHYYDKDFNNEADTPDNFQSRRPNTSFCFLDIRSPGLGDTAMYLCATSSRGGQETQYFGPGTRLLVL.

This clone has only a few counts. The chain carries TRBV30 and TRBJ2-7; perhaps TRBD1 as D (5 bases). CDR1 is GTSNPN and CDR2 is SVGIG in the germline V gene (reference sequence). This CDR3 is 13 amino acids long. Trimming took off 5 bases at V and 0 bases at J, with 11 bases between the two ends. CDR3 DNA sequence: TGTGCCTGGGCACAGGACATCTCCTACGAGCAGTACTTC. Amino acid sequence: CAWAQDISYEQYF.

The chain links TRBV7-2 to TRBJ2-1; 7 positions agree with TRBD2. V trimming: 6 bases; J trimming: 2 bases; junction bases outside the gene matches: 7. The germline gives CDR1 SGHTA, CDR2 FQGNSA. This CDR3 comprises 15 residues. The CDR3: CASRPSGRPYNEQFF. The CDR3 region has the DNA TGTGCCAGCAGACCTAGCGGAAGACCCTACAATGAGCAGTTCTTC.

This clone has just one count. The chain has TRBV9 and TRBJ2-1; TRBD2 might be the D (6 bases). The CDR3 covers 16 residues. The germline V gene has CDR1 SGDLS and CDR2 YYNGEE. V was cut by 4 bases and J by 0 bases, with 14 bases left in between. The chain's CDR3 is CASSPLSSDSYNEQFF. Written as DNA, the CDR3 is TGTGCCAGCAGCCCACTTTCTAGCGACTCCTACAATGAGCAGTTCTTC.

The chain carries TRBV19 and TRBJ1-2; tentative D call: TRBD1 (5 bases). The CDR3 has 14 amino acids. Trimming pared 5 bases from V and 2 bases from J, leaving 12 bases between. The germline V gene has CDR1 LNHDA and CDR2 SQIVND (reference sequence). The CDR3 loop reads CASSAQGLNYGYTF. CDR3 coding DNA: TGTGCCAGTAGTGCCCAGGGATTGAACTATGGCTACACCTTC.

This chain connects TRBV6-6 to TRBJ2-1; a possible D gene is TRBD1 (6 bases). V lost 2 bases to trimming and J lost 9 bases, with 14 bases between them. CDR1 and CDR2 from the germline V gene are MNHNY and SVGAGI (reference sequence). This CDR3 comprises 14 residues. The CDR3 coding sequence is TGTGCCAGCAGTTACGGACAGCACGCGGGTGAGCAGTTCTTC. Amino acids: CASSYGQHAGEQFF.

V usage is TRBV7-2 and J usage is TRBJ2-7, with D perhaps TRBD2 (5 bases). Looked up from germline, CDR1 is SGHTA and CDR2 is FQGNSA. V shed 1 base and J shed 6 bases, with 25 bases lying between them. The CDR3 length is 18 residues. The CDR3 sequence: CASSLGPRPSGFQSEQYF. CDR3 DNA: TGTGCCAGCAGCTTAGGTCCCCGCCCCAGCGGCTTTCAGTCCGAGCAGTACTTC. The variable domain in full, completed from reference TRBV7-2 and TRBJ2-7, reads GAGVSQSPSNKVTEKGKDVELRCDPISGHTALYWYRQSLGQGLEFLIYFQGNSAPDKSGLPSDRFSAERTGGSVSTLTIQRTQQEDSAVYLCASSLGPRPSGFQSEQYFGPGTRLTVT.

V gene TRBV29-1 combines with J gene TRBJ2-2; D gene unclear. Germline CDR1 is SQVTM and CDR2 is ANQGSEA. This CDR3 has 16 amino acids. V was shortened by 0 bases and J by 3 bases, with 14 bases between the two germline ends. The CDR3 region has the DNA TGCAGCGTTGAAGATCGGTACGGTCAGGACACCGGGGAGCTGTTTTTT. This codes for CSVEDRYGQDTGELFF.

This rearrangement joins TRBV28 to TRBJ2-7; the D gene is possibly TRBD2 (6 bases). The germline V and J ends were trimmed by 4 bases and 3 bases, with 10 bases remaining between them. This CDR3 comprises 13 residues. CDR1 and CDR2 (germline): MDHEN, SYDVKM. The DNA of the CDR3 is TGTGCCAGCAGTTGGGTTAGCGGCTACGAGCAGTACTTC. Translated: CASSWVSGYEQYF. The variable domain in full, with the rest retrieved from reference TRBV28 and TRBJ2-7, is DVKVTQSSRYLVKRTGEKVFLECVQDMDHENMFWYRQDPGLGLRLIYFSYDVKMKEKGDIPEGYSVSREKKERFSLILESASTNQTSMYLCASSWVSGYEQYFGPGTRLTVT.

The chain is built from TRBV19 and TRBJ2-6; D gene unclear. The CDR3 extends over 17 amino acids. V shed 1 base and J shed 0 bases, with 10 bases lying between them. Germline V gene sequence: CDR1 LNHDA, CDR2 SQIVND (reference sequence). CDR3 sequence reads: CASSIARWGSGANVLTF. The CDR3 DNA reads TGTGCCAGTAGTATAGCCAGGTGGGGCTCTGGGGCCAACGTCCTGACTTTC.

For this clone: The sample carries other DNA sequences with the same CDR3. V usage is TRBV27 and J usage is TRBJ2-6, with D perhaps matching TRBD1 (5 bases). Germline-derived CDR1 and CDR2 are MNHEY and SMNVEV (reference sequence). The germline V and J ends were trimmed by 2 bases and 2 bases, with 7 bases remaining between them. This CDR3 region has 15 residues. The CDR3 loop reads CASSLGRAGANVLTF. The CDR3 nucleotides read TGTGCCAGCAGTTTAGGCAGGGCTGGGGCCAACGTCCTGACTTTC.

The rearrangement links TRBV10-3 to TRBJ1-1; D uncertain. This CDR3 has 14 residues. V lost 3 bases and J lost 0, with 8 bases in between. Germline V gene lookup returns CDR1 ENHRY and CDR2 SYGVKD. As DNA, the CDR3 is TGTGCCATCAGTGAAGCTGTCATGAACACTGAAGCTTTCTTT. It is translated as CAISEAVMNTEAFF.

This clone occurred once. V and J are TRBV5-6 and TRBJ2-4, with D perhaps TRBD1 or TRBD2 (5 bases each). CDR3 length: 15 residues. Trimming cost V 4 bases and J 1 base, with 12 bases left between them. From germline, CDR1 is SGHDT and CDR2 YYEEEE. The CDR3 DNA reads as TGTGCCAGCAGCAGCTGGGGGACGGCCAAAAACATTCAGTACTTC. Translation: CASSSWGTAKNIQYF.

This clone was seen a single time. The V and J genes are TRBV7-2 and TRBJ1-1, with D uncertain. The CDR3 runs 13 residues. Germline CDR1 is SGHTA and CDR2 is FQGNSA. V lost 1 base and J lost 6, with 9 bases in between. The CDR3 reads CASSLESGAEAFF. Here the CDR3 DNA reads TGTGCCAGCAGCTTAGAGTCAGGAGCTGAAGCTTTCTTT. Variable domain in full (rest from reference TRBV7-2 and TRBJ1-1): GAGVSQSPSNKVTEKGKDVELRCDPISGHTALYWYRQSLGQGLEFLIYFQGNSAPDKSGLPSDRFSAERTGGSVSTLTIQRTQQEDSAVYLCASSLESGAEAFFGQGTRLTVV.

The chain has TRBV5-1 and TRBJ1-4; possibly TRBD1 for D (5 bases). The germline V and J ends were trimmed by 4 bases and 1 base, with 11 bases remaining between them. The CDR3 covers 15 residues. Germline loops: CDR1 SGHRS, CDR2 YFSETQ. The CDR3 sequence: CASSRDGGTNEKLFF. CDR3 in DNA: TGCGCCAGCAGCCGGGACGGGGGAACTAATGAAAAACTGTTTTTT.

The CDR3 region is CASSSPGGREKLFF. In DNA form, the CDR3 reads TGTGCCAGCAGCTCCCCCGGGGGGCGTGAAAAACTGTTTTTT. This sequence joins TRBV5-4 and TRBJ1-4; D perhaps matches TRBD1 (6 bases). CDR3 length equals 14 residues. With 3 bases removed from V and 7 bases from J, the gap between germline ends came to 13 bases. Germline-derived CDR1 and CDR2 are SGHNT and YYREEE (reference sequence).

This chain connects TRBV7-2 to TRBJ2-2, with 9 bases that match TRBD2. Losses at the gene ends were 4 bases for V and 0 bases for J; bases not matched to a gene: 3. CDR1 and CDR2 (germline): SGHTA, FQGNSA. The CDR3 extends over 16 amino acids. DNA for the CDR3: TGTGCCAGCAGCTGGCTAGCGGGGTCGAACACCGGGGAGCTGTTTTTT. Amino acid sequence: CASSWLAGSNTGELFF.

For the CDR3, the DNA is TGTGCCATAGACAGGGAGGGCAATCAGCCCCAGCATTTT. Translating it yields CAIDREGNQPQHF. The V call is TRBV6-1, the J call TRBJ1-5; 7 nucleotides agree with TRBD1. Losses at the gene ends were 10 bases for V and 2 bases for J; bases not matched to a gene: 5. Looked up from germline, CDR1 is MNHNS and CDR2 is SASEGT. The CDR3 sequence is 13 residues long.

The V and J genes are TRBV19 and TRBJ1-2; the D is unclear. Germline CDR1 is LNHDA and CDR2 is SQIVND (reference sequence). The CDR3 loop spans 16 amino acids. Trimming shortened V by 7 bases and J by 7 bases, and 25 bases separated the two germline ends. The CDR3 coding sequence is TGTGCCAGTACCCCAGTGGTTGGGGAACTCTCCTCTGGCTACACCTTC. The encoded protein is CASTPVVGELSSGYTF.

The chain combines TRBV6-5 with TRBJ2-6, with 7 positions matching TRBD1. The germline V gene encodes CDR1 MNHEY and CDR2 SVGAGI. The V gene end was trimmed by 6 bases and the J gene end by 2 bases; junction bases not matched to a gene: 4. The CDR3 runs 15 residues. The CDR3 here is CASRRDRAGANVLTF. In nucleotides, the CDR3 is TGTGCCAGCAGACGCGACAGGGCTGGGGCCAACGTCCTGACTTTC.

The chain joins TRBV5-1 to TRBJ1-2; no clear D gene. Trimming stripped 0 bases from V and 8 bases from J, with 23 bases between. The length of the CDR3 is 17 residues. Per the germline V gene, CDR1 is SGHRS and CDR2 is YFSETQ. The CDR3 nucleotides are TGCGCCAGCAGCTTGGAAGGACCCATAGGAGGAGTTGGGGGCTACACCTTC. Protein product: CASSLEGPIGGVGGYTF.

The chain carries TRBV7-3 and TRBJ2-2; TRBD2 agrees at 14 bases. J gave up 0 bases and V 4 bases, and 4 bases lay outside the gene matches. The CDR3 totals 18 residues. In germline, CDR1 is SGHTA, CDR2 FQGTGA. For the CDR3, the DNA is TGTGCCAGCAGCTCGGGACTAGCGGGAGCCTCGAACACCGGGGAGCTGTTTTTT. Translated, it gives CASSSGLAGASNTGELFF.

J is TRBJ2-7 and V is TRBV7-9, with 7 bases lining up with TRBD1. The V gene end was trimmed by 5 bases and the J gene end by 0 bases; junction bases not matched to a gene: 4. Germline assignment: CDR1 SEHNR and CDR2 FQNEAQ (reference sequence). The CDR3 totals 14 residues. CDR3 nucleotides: TGTGCCAGCAGCCTCGGACAGGTCTCCTACGAGCAGTACTTC. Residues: CASSLGQVSYEQYF.

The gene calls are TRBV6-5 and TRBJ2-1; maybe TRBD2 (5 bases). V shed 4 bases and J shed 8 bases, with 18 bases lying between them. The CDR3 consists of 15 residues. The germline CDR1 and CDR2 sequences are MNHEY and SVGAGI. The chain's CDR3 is CASSLSSHGVYEQFF. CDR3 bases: TGTGCCAGCAGTTTGTCCTCCCACGGGGTTTATGAGCAGTTCTTC.

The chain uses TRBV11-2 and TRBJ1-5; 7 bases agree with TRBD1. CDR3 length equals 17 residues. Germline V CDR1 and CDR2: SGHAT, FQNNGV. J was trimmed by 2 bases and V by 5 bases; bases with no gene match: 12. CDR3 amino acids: CASSLSTGSERNQPQHF. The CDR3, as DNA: TGTGCCAGCAGCCTCTCGACAGGGTCTGAGCGCAATCAGCCCCAGCATTTT.

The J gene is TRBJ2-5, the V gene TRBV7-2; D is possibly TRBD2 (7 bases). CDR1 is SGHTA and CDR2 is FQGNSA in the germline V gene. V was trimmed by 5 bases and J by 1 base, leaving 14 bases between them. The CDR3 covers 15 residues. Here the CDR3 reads CASSIGGGPQETQYF. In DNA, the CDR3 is TGTGCCAGCAGCATAGGGGGAGGGCCCCAAGAGACCCAGTACTTC.